These 29 T cell receptor beta chains came from one sample sequenced in a study of radiotherapy plus CTLA-4 blockade in lung cancer. Clones were read by immunoSEQ multiplex PCR, and TCRdb kept only the in-frame ones, dropping some. The sample records more than 100,000 clones, over 80% being singletons. The specimen was peripheral blood, collected from a patient treated with radiotherapy plus ipilimumab. The receptors shown here come from a human donor with non-small cell lung cancer that progressed on radiotherapy plus ipilimumab.

This clone was seen a single time. This chain joins TRBV28 and TRBJ1-5; possibly TRBD1 for D (6 bases). The CDR3 sequence is 14 residues long. Deletions cut 8 bases from V and 0 bases from J, with 11 bases between. Germline V lookup: CDR1 MDHEN, CDR2 SYDVKM. CDR3 amino acids: CASRGGGSNQPQHF. The CDR3 region has the DNA TGTGCCAGCCGAGGGGGGGGTAGCAATCAGCCCCAGCATTTT.

The V and J genes are TRBV6-6 and TRBJ2-5; tentatively, D is TRBD1 or TRBD2 (5 bases each). The CDR3 runs to 9 residues. Germline CDR1 and CDR2: MNHNY and SVGAGI (reference sequence). V lost 6 bases, J lost 14 bases, and 10 bases lay in between. For the CDR3, the DNA is TGTGCCAGCAGCCGGGACCGCTACTTC. It yields the protein CASSRDRYF.

The gene calls are TRBV5-1 and TRBJ2-7; 9 positions match TRBD2. The CDR3 is made up of 15 amino acids. Trimming took 5 bases from V and 1 from J; bases not matched to a gene: 7. Germline values: CDR1 SGHRS, CDR2 YFSETQ. The chain's CDR3 is CASSSSGRPSYEQYF. The CDR3 nucleotides read TGCGCCAGCAGTAGTAGCGGGAGACCGTCCTACGAGCAGTACTTC.

The chain has TRBV6-1 and TRBJ2-7; TRBD2 agrees at 11 bases. The CDR3 is made up of 14 amino acids. The trim removed 5 bases at V and 6 bases at J, leaving 6 bases unmatched. Germline V CDR1 and CDR2: MNHNS, SASEGT. This CDR3 reads CASSLLAGDGEQYF. The CDR3 DNA follows: TGTGCCAGCAGTCTACTAGCGGGAGATGGCGAGCAGTACTTC.

The chain recombines TRBV18 with TRBJ2-3, with TRBD2 matching 9 bases. The germline CDR1 and CDR2 sequences are KGHSH and LQKENI. V trimming: 0 bases; J trimming: 7 bases; junction bases outside the gene matches: 8. The CDR3 is 16 residues long. The CDR3 DNA follows: TGTGCCAGCTCACCACCTCCTAGCGGGACGTCGAATACGCAGTATTTT. Amino acid sequence: CASSPPPSGTSNTQYF.

This clone appeared a few times. This chain uses TRBV29-1 with TRBJ2-1; 8 nucleotides agree with TRBD1. This CDR3 has 15 residues. Looked up from germline, CDR1 is SQVTM and CDR2 is ANQGSEA. V dropped 7 bases and J dropped 0; count of bases not matched to a gene: 8. CDR3 sequence reads: CSARGLRSSYNEQFF. The DNA for the CDR3 is TGCAGCGCCAGGGGGCTCCGGAGCTCCTACAATGAGCAGTTCTTC.

This chain joins TRBV9 and TRBJ1-2, with D uncertain. The CDR3 spans 17 residues. Germline assignment: CDR1 SGDLS and CDR2 YYNGEE. The ends were cut back, 3 bases at V and 4 bases at J, with 22 bases in the middle. CDR3 nucleotide sequence: TGTGCCAGCAGCGCGACCCTCCAACAGAGATCGGGCTATGGCTACACCTTC. This encodes CASSATLQQRSGYGYTF.

The CDR3 nucleotides are TGTGCCAGCAGCTTAACGCTACTTAACACCGGGGAGCTGTTTTTT. As protein: CASSLTLLNTGELFF. The rearrangement links TRBV9 to TRBJ2-2; D is undetermined. Germline CDR1 SGDLS, CDR2 YYNGEE. This CDR3 has 15 amino acids. V was pared by 4 bases and J by 2 bases, with 12 bases between.

V and J are TRBV7-8 and TRBJ2-7; no firm D call. This CDR3 has 17 residues. Germline values: CDR1 SGHVS, CDR2 FQNEAQ. Trimming shortened V by 1 base and J by 5 bases, and 21 bases separated the two germline ends. CDR3 in DNA: TGTGCCAGCAGCTTAGGGAGACCGATACTACTAACTCACGAGCAGTACTTC. Translated: CASSLGRPILLTHEQYF.

The chain combines TRBV19 with TRBJ2-1, with D possibly matching TRBD1 (6 bases). Trimming removed 6 bases from V and 0 bases from J, with 21 bases in between. CDR1 and CDR2 from the germline V gene are LNHDA and SQIVND (reference sequence). CDR3 size: 18 residues. CDR3 sequence reads: CASSLWQGRGASYNEQFF. CDR3 coding DNA: TGTGCCAGTAGCCTCTGGCAGGGGAGAGGCGCCTCCTACAATGAGCAGTTCTTC.

The chain employs TRBV2 and TRBJ2-5; TRBD2 matches 13 bases. The CDR3 totals 17 residues. Germline V gene data show CDR1 as SNHLY and CDR2 as FYNNEI. V shed 7 bases and J 4 bases; nucleotides not matched to a gene: 12. The CDR3 spells CASTGTSGTRGSETQYF. The CDR3 DNA is TGTGCCAGCACGGGGACTAGCGGGACCAGGGGGTCAGAGACCCAGTACTTC.

A remark on this clone: The sample carries other DNA sequences with the same CDR3. The chain carries TRBV6-5 and TRBJ2-7; D is undetermined. The CDR3 runs to 11 residues. The V gene's germline CDR1 is MNHEY and CDR2 SVGAGI. V dropped 2 bases and J dropped 3 bases, with 2 bases sitting between them. The DNA of the CDR3 is TGTGCCAGCAGTTACCTCTACGAGCAGTACTTC. Protein sequence: CASSYLYEQYF.

Regarding this clone: Other DNA sequences from this sample encode an identical CDR3 as well. The gene calls are TRBV6-5 and TRBJ2-5, with D hard to call. CDR1 is MNHEY, CDR2 SVGAGI, per germline. The CDR3 covers 12 residues. With 0 bases removed from V and 4 bases from J, the gap between germline ends came to 3 bases. The CDR3 here is CASSYSGETQYF. In nucleotides, the CDR3 is TGTGCCAGCAGTTACTCCGGAGAGACCCAGTACTTC.

This clone was seen more than once but under ten times. The CDR3 DNA reads as TGTGCCAGCAGGGGCGGGAGGAGCGCCGGGGAGCTGTTTTTT. The encoded protein is CASRGGRSAGELFF. J is TRBJ2-2 and V is TRBV5-4, with TRBD2 identical over 8 bases. The CDR3 has 14 amino acids. Looked up from germline, CDR1 is SGHNT and CDR2 is YYREEE (reference sequence). After removal of 5 bases from V and 6 bases from J, the junction contained 6 bases not matched to a gene.

The CDR3 coding sequence is TGTGCCAGCAGCCCCCAACAGGCCGGGGAGCTGTTTTTT. This sequence encodes CASSPQQAGELFF. The chain links TRBV7-3 to TRBJ2-2; a possible D gene is TRBD1 (5 bases). This CDR3 has 13 amino acids. The germline V gene has CDR1 SGHTA and CDR2 FQGTGA. Trimming left V 5 bases short and J 6 bases short, with 10 bases between.

The rearrangement links TRBV14 to TRBJ1-2; D call uncertain. V was pared by 3 bases and J by 4 bases, with 12 bases between. The CDR3 is 14 amino acids. CDR1 SGHDN and CDR2 FVKESK come from the germline V gene. DNA for the CDR3: TGTGCCAGCAGCCACACATCAATTCTCTATGGCTACACCTTC. This encodes CASSHTSILYGYTF.

The chain recombines TRBV4-2 with TRBJ2-3; D may be TRBD1 (7 bases). Germline V lookup: CDR1 LGHNA, CDR2 YNFKEQ. The CDR3 loop spans 15 amino acids. Deletions cut 5 bases from V and 1 base from J, with 13 bases between. The CDR3 DNA reads TGTGCCAGCAGCGAAAGCAGGGGGGGCACAGATACGCAGTATTTT. Translated, it gives CASSESRGGTDTQYF.

The chain recombines TRBV7-9 with TRBJ2-1, with D possibly TRBD2 on 7 matching bases. The CDR3 contains 17 residues. The germline V gene has CDR1 SEHNR and CDR2 FQNEAQ (reference sequence). Trimming cost V 3 bases and J 5 bases, with 20 bases left between them. The CDR3 loop reads CASSFLGGLGPNNEQFF. The CDR3 nucleotides are TGTGCCAGCAGCTTCCTGGGGGGGCTAGGGCCCAACAATGAGCAGTTCTTC. Filled out from reference TRBV7-9 and TRBJ2-1, the complete variable domain reads DTGVSQNPRHKITKRGQNVTFRCDPISEHNRLYWYRQTLGQGPEFLTYFQNEAQLEKSRLLSDRFSAERPKGSFSTLEIQRTEQGDSAMYLCASSFLGGLGPNNEQFFGPGTRLTVL.

This clone has only a few counts. This sequence joins TRBV19 and TRBJ1-2; D may be TRBD1 (6 bases). CDR3 length equals 13 residues. V was pared by 4 bases and J by 2 bases, with 8 bases between. Germline V gene sequence: CDR1 LNHDA, CDR2 SQIVND (reference sequence). The CDR3 DNA is TGTGCCAGTAGTACCCAGGGGAACTATGGCTACACCTTC. Amino acid sequence: CASSTQGNYGYTF.

The chain combines TRBV7-9 with TRBJ1-2, with TRBD1 as a possible D gene (6 bases). Germline V gene lookup returns CDR1 SEHNR and CDR2 FQNEAQ (reference sequence). The CDR3 runs 15 residues. V lost 4 bases and J 0 bases, leaving 12 bases between the germline ends. Here the CDR3 DNA reads TGTGCCAGCAGCTCCGGACAGTCCCCTAACTATGGCTACACCTTC. Translating it yields CASSSGQSPNYGYTF.

The V call is TRBV7-2, the J call TRBJ2-7, with D maybe TRBD2 (6 bases). The CDR3 spans 15 residues. CDR1 is SGHTA, CDR2 FQGNSA, per germline. V was shortened by 2 bases and J by 2 bases, with 13 bases between the two germline ends. The CDR3 sequence is CASSLSGRGTYEQYF. Here the CDR3 DNA reads TGTGCCAGCAGCTTATCGGGGCGGGGCACCTACGAGCAGTACTTC.

The V gene is TRBV29-1, the J gene TRBJ2-2; D possibly uses TRBD1 or TRBD2 (6 bases each). CDR1 is SQVTM and CDR2 is ANQGSEA in the germline V gene. The CDR3 has 15 residues. Between the trimmed V and J ends, which lost 3 bases and 2 bases, there was a span of 13 bases. CDR3 residues: CSVDPGGRNTGELFF. The CDR3 DNA is TGCAGCGTTGACCCCGGGGGCCGAAACACCGGGGAGCTGTTTTTT.

This rearrangement joins TRBV4-1 to TRBJ1-2; maybe TRBD1 (6 bases). CDR3 length equals 15 residues. V shed 0 bases and J shed 7 bases, with 15 bases lying between them. Germline V gene sequence: CDR1 MGHRA, CDR2 YSYEKL. Here the CDR3 reads CASSQDWGAKVGYTF. CDR3 sequence (DNA): TGCGCCAGCAGCCAAGATTGGGGGGCCAAAGTTGGCTACACCTTC.

The chain uses TRBV5-1 and TRBJ2-5; a possible D gene is TRBD2 (6 bases). The CDR3 is made up of 15 amino acids. CDR1 and CDR2 from the germline V gene are SGHRS and YFSETQ. The V end lost 2 bases, the J end lost 2 bases, and 13 bases lay between the germline ends. The CDR3 sequence is CASSLMPSVQETQYF. In DNA, the CDR3 is TGCGCCAGCAGCTTAATGCCTAGCGTACAAGAGACCCAGTACTTC.

The chain couples TRBV5-1 to TRBJ1-4; the D gene is possibly TRBD1 (5 bases). The germline CDR1 and CDR2 sequences are SGHRS and YFSETQ. CDR3 length: 17 residues. V was trimmed by 4 bases and J by 0 bases, leaving 16 bases between them. The CDR3 loop is CASSRGETRATNEKLFF. The DNA for the CDR3 is TGCGCCAGCAGCCGAGGGGAGACACGCGCAACTAATGAAAAACTGTTTTTT.

The rearrangement links TRBV18 to TRBJ1-5; the D gene is possibly TRBD1 (6 bases). V was trimmed by 3 bases and J by 5 bases, leaving 11 bases between them. Germline assignment: CDR1 KGHSH and CDR2 LQKENI. This CDR3 is 14 amino acids long. The CDR3 DNA reads as TGTGCCAGCTCACCGGGGAGGGGGGATCAGCCCCAGCATTTT. It is translated as CASSPGRGDQPQHF.

Comments on this clone: One end of the junction does not line up with germline, which may come from a read error. The J gene is TRBJ2-2, the V gene TRBV30, with a tentative D call TRBD2 (6 bases). This CDR3 is 14 amino acids long. CDR1 GTSNPN and CDR2 SVGIG come from the germline V gene (reference sequence). CDR3 protein: CAWSHLTGGGELLF. CDR3 bases: TGTGCCTGGAGTCATCTGACCGGTGGCGGGGAGCTGCTTTTT.

V is TRBV30 and J is TRBJ2-2, with no clear D. Trimming shortened V by 0 bases and J by 7 bases, and 9 bases separated the two germline ends. Germline V gene sequence: CDR1 GTSNPN, CDR2 SVGIG (reference sequence). The CDR3 extends over 13 amino acids. This CDR3 reads CAWSVSQDGELFF. The DNA of the CDR3 is TGTGCCTGGAGTGTATCGCAGGACGGGGAGCTGTTTTTT.

This clone was recorded a few times. J is TRBJ1-2 and V is TRBV9; 7 nucleotides match TRBD1. Trimming took 5 bases from V and 5 from J; bases not matched to a gene: 9. This CDR3 is 14 amino acids long. CDR1 and CDR2 (germline): SGDLS, YYNGEE. CDR3 nucleotides: TGTGCCAGCAGTCCAAGGGGGCAGGGTTATGGCTACACCTTC. Encoded protein: CASSPRGQGYGYTF.